The T cell receptor beta chain described here comes from a study of blood T cell repertoires in COVID-19. Study-level information: The study drew acute and convalescent COVID-19 samples from the United States, Italy and Spain. Nucleic acid was either cDNA or gDNA, and it came from T cells, B-cell-depleted T cells, or PBMCs.

This clone was found once. Per the original data handling: The assay estimated nucleated cells by amplifying reference gene primers. Some clones are missing from TCRdb's copy, which holds only in-frame ones; the method was immunoSEQ multiplex PCR. That table supplies the V and J calls and clone size; D and trimming were determined from the DNA. The table has 200,000 to 300,000 clones, roughly 77% seen once. This CDR3 is 13 amino acids long. V lost 7 bases, J lost 4 bases, and 11 bases lay in between. Germline loops: CDR1 SNHLY, CDR2 FYNNEI. Material for sequencing was peripheral blood. The chain links TRBV2 to TRBJ2-1, with D perhaps matching TRBD2 (5 bases). This clonotype originated in a woman older than 75 with acute or convalescent COVID-19. CDR3 nucleotide sequence: TGTGCCAGCAATGGTCAGCGGTACAATGAGCAGTTCTTC. Encoded protein: CASNGQRYNEQFF.